This T cell receptor (beta chain) was found in a study of regulatory T cells. Autoimmunity was present in every CD3G-deficient patient, worse in two. At testing, patients were 2 to 39 years old, with reduced naive and increased memory T-cell proportions. The germline gives CDR1 MGHRA, CDR2 YSYEKL. The CDR3 contains 14 residues. Trimming removed 3 bases from V and 5 bases from J, with 13 bases in between. As to this clone: Its antigen is undetermined.

Whole-study results and caveats: In patients, unique TRB V-J pairs were restricted and V/J usage skewed, especially in Tregs.

The primer mix had 52 TRBV and 13 TRBJ primers. Sequencing was performed with immunoSEQ multiplex PCR; in TCRdb, only in-frame clones are kept and a portion is missing. The sample yields roughly 15,000 clones, 92% seen once. The sequence came from a person in their late teens or twenties with CD3G deficiency. The genes are TRBV4-1 and TRBJ2-5; D is uncertain. Sequenced input: CD8+ T cells sorted from blood. The CDR3: CASSHRNLGETQYF. For the CDR3, the DNA is TGCGCCAGCAGCCATCGGAACCTGGGGGAGACCCAGTACTTC.